A single count supports the clone carrying this T cell receptor (beta chain). No antigen is known for it. This sample was taken from a study of PD-L1 blockade in urothelial cancer. Study-wide context: Men with urothelial cancer arising in the bladder made up twenty-five of 29 patients.

Sequencing used immunoSEQ multiplex PCR; TCRdb keeps in-frame clones, though not all of them. The sample records some 110,000 clones, 85% to 95% being singletons. V was trimmed by 2 bases and J by 3 bases, leaving 7 bases between them. From germline, CDR1 is GTSNPN and CDR2 SVGIG (reference sequence). This CDR3 spans 13 amino acids. Overall study results and limits: Pretreatment TCR clonality in blood under the median foretold superior survival. Durable-benefit patients expanded tumor-associated blood clones more at 3 weeks.

Time point noted: peripheral blood 6 weeks after treatment start. The sequencing here drew on PBMCs, taken around atezolizumab (anti-PD-L1) treatment. The chain joins TRBV30 to TRBJ2-2, with D hard to call. This clonotype was obtained from a man aged 55 to 70 with urothelial cancer. Written as DNA, the CDR3 is TGTGCCTGGAGTAGTGAGTACACCGGGGAGCTGTTTTTT. Translation gives CAWSSEYTGELFF.